The T cell receptor beta chain described here comes from a study of T cells in localized non-small cell lung cancer. Some clones are missing from TCRdb's copy, which holds only in-frame ones; the method was immunoSEQ multiplex PCR. The sample records 15,000 to 20,000 clones, roughly four fifths being singletons. The CDR3 length is 18 residues. The V gene's germline CDR1 is LGHNA and CDR2 YNFKEQ. V gave up 1 base and J gave up 4 bases, with 19 bases separating them. Concerning this clone itself: Its antigen is not known.

Study-wide findings and caveats: Higher adjacent-lung clonality was associated with shorter survival. Because sequencing included only one region (of the tumor), heterogeneity remains possible. Of the top 100 tumor clones, median roughly 55 were in adjacent lung, some 30 among its top 100.

This rearrangement joins TRBV4-2 to TRBJ2-2, with D tentatively TRBD2 (6 bases). This clonotype was obtained from a man between 40 and 70 years old with stage I lung adenocarcinoma. The sequences come from peripheral blood, collected before any cancer treatment. The CDR3: CASSQAGGFGTATGELFF. In DNA, the CDR3 is TGTGCCAGCAGCCAAGCTGGTGGGTTCGGGACTGCCACCGGGGAGCTGTTTTTT.